This T cell receptor beta chain came from a study of blood T cell repertoires in COVID-19. Trimming removed 4 bases at V and 0 bases at J, with 7 bases between. CDR3 length: 13 amino acids. Germline V gene data show CDR1 as GTSNPN and CDR2 as SVGIG (reference sequence). This clone occurred once. Measured with immunoSEQ multiplex PCR; TCRdb has only the in-frame clones, and not every one. The repertoire holds roughly 270,000 clones, less than 85% seen once, with around 2.3% in the top ten. Participants were aged about 18 to 95 years, lived in 24 US areas, and enrolled virtually. Assignment of participants to cohorts was predicated upon participant-reported clinical history. Two negative PCRs, clearance, or symptom resolution characterized the recovered Cohort 3 donors.

This rearrangement joins TRBV30 to TRBJ1-5; D unresolved. Sequencing input: PBMCs or T cells enriched from blood (not recorded which). The sequence derives from a woman aged 45-59 years who had recovered from COVID-19. This chain's CDR3 is CAWTGDSNQPQHF. For the CDR3, the DNA is TGTGCCTGGACGGGAGATAGCAATCAGCCCCAGCATTTT.